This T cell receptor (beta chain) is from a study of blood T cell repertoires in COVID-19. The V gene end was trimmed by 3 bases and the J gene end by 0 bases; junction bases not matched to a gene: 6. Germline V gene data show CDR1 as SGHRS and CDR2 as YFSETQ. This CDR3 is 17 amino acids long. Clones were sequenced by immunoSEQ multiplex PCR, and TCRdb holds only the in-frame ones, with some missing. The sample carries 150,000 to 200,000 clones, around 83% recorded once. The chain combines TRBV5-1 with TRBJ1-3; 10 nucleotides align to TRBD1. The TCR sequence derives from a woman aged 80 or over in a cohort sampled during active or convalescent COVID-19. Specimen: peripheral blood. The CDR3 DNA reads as TGCGCCAGCAGCTCCCTTGGGGACAGGGGCTCTGGAAACACCATATATTTT. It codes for CASSSLGDRGSGNTIYF.